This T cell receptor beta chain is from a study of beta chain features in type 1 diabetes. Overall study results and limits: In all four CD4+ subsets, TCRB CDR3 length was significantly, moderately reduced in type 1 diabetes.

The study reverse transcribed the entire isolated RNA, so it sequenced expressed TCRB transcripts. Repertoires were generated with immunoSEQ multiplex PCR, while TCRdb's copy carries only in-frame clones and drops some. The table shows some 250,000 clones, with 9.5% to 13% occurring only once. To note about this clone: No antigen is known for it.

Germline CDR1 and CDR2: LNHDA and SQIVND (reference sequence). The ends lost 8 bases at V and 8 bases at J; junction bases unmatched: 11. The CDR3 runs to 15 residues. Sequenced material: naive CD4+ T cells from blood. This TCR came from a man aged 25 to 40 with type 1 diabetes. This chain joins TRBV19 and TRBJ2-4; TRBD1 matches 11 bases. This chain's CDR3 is CASLRGGQGAYIQYF. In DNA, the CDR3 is TGTGCCAGTCTGAGGGGAGGACAGGGGGCTTACATTCAGTACTTC. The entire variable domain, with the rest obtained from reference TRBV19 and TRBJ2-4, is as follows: DGGITQSPKYLFRKEGQNVTLSCEQNLNHDAMYWYRQDPGQGLRLIYYSQIVNDFQKGDIAEGYSVSREKKESFPLTVTSAQKNPTAFYLCASLRGGQGAYIQYFGAGTRLSVL.